These T cell receptor beta chains were read from a single sample in a study of Ad26.COV2.S vaccination and SARS-CoV-2 variants. Repertoires were generated with immunoSEQ multiplex PCR, while TCRdb's copy carries only in-frame clones and drops some. The sample lists more than 400,000 clones, approximately 92% seen once, with around 1.8% in the top ten. The input for sequencing was peripheral blood, taken in a trial of Ad26.COV2.S vaccine versus placebo. These TCRs come from a person between 18 and 65 years old who received the Ad26.COV2.S COVID-19 vaccine or a placebo. The conserved cysteine and the conserved F or W are not part of the CDR3 here.

cdr3_length	v_call	j_call	cdr3_aa
13	TRBV4-1	TRBJ2-1	ASSQGQSSYNEQF
13	TRBV4-1	TRBJ1-6	ASSQLGAANSPLH
12	TRBV9	TRBJ2-5	ASSVGLSGATQY
11	TRBV6-5	TRBJ1-2	ASRQGGYYGYT
14	TRBV7-2	TRBJ2-4	ASSTFFGTSINIQY
10	TRBV7-2	TRBJ2-1	ASSLRLSEQF
12	TRBV6-5	TRBJ1-4	ASSSTGPREKLF
10	TRBV30	TRBJ1-1	AWGRSNTEAF
12	TRBV4-1	TRBJ2-2	ASTLGLGTGELF
14	TRBV6-5	TRBJ1-2	ASSYDPWDSNYGYT
11	TRBV27	TRBJ1-1	ASNPTGGTEAF
13	TRBV18	TRBJ2-1	ASSPRGSSYNEQF
12	TRBV19	TRBJ1-1	ASTQPGARVEAF
11	TRBV12-5	TRBJ1-3	ASGRTARSTIY
12	TRBV20-1	TRBJ2-7	SASSGQTSYEQY
11	TRBV29-1	TRBJ1-2	SVERDSNYGYT
14	TRBV11-2	TRBJ1-3	ASNRLWGRSGNTIY
11	TRBV27	TRBJ2-7	ASRLGQSYEQY
12	TRBV7-8	TRBJ1-3	ASSRTGDLNTIY
15	TRBV4-3	TRBJ2-1	ASSQGSGGPSSNEQF